This record covers a single T cell receptor beta chain. Its antigen is still unknown. The sequenced fragment ends 3 residues before the CDR3 boundary, so the rest is inferred from the germline J gene. CD4+CD25+CD127- Tregs, CD4+CD25- non-Tregs, CD4 and CD8 cells were sorted. TCRdb's copy holds only in-frame clones and misses some; the assay was immunoSEQ multiplex PCR. This repertoire comprises about 52,000 clones; its ten largest clones make up roughly 0.8%. The CDR3 has 13 amino acids. In germline, CDR1 is SEHNR, CDR2 FQNEAQ (reference sequence). Trimming took 4 bases from V and 0 from J, leaving 6 bases between them. The data derive from a study of Tregs in tolerant kidney transplant recipients. Study conclusions and caveats: Nucleotide sequences could not be compared across some patients' samples due to primer changes. No direct test of biological reproducibility was done here. Few patients were studied, so findings need validation in larger groups.

The input for sequencing was CD4+ T cells from blood, taken before the transplant. The TCR originated in a human donor who received a combined kidney and bone marrow transplant. The chain uses TRBV7-9 and TRBJ1-1; D is unclear. The CDR3 protein is CASSSTVNTEAFF. The covered CDR3 bases are TGTGCCAGCAGCTCAACAGTGAACACTGAA.